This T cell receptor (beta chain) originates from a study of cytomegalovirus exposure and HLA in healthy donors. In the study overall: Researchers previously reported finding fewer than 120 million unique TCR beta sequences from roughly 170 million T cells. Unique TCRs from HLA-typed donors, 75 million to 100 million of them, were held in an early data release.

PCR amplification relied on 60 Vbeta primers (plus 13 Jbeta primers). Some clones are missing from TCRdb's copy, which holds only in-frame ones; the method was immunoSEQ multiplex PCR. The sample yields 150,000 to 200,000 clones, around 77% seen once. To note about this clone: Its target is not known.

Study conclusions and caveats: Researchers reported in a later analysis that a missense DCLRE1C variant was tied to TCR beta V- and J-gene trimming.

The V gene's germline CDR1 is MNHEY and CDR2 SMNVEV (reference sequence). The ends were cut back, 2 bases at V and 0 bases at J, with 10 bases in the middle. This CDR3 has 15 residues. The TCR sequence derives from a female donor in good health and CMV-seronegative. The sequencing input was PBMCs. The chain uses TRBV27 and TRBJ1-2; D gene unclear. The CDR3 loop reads CASSLGFGANYGYTF. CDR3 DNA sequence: TGTGCCAGCAGTTTAGGGTTCGGAGCTAACTATGGCTACACCTTC.